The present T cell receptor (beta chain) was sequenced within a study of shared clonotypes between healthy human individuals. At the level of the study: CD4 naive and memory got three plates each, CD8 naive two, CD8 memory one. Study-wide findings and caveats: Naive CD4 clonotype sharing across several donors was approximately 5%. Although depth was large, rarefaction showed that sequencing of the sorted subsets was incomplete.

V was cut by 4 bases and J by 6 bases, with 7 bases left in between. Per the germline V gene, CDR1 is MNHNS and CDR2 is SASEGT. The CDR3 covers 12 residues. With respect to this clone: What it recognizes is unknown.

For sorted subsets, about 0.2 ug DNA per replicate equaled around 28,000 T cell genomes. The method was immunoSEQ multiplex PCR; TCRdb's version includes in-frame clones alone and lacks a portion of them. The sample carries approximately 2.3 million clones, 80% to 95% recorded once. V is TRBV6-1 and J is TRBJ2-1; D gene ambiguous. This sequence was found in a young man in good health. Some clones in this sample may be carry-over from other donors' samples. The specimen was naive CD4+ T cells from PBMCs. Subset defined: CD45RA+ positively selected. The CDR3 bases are TGTGCCAGCAGTGCCTGGGGCAATGAGCAGTTCTTC. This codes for CASSAWGNEQFF.